Each of the 15 T cell receptor beta chains below was sequenced from the same sample in a study of cytomegalovirus exposure and HLA in healthy donors. The PCR contained 60 Vbeta and 13 Jbeta primers. Clones were read by immunoSEQ multiplex PCR, and TCRdb kept only the in-frame ones, dropping some. The repertoire includes about 100,000 clones, approximately 79% of them detected once, and around 15% sits in the top ten. The sequencing sample was made of PBMCs. The receptors shown here come from a woman aged 40-49 years in good health and CMV-seropositive.

The chain combines TRBV5-1 with TRBJ1-1; D may be TRBD1 (6 bases). The V and J ends lost 1 base and 3 bases respectively, with 10 bases between them. This CDR3 spans 14 amino acids. Germline CDR1 is SGHRS and CDR2 is YFSETQ. Here the CDR3 DNA reads TGCGCCAGCAGCTTGATCCCAGGGGACACTGAAGCTTTCTTT. Protein sequence: CASSLIPGDTEAFF.

The chain combines TRBV7-9 with TRBJ1-6; D might be TRBD1 (5 bases). The V and J ends lost 9 bases and 6 bases respectively, with 15 bases between them. Per the germline V gene, CDR1 is SEHNR and CDR2 is FQNEAQ (reference sequence). The CDR3 is 14 amino acids. CDR3 nucleotide sequence: TGTGCCAGTGGGCAGGGTGGCCCTAATTCACCCCTCCACTTT. This translates into CASGQGGPNSPLHF.

The J gene is TRBJ1-1, the V gene TRBV2; possible D gene TRBD1, 6 bases. V shed 5 bases and J shed 11 bases, with 21 bases lying between them. The CDR3 length is 14 residues. Germline CDR1 SNHLY, CDR2 FYNNEI. CDR3 in DNA: TGTGCCAGCAGTACAGGGACATTCCAGCGGCGGGCTTTCTTT. This encodes CASSTGTFQRRAFF.

The chain has TRBV5-1 and TRBJ1-1; TRBD1 matches 11 bases. The CDR3 consists of 14 residues. Unmatched junction bases numbered 10, after V lost 4 bases and J lost 11 bases. CDR1 and CDR2 (germline): SGHRS, YFSETQ. CDR3 in amino acids: CASSPEGTGGEAFF. The CDR3 DNA reads as TGCGCCAGCAGCCCGGAGGGGACAGGGGGTGAGGCTTTCTTT. Full variable domain (missing parts from reference TRBV5-1 and TRBJ1-1): KAGVTQTPRYLIKTRGQQVTLSCSPISGHRSVSWYQQTPGQGLQFLFEYFSETQRNKGNFPGRFSGRQFSNSRSEMNVSTLELGDSALYLCASSPEGTGGEAFFGQGTRLTVV.

This clone has more than one count but fewer than ten. The rearrangement uses TRBV6-5 and TRBJ1-1, with D possibly matching TRBD1 (5 bases). Germline CDR1 MNHEY, CDR2 SVGAGI. The CDR3 extends over 13 amino acids. V dropped 5 bases and J dropped 5 bases, with 12 bases sitting between them. The CDR3 DNA reads as TGTGCCAGCAGTCAGGGTGGGGGGACTGAAGCTTTCTTT. As protein: CASSQGGGTEAFF.

The chain has TRBV2 and TRBJ1-5; 12 nucleotides match TRBD1. This CDR3 comprises 15 residues. Germline V CDR1 and CDR2: SNHLY, FYNNEI. The V segment lost 5 bases and the J segment 6 bases; nucleotides outside the gene matches: 5. The CDR3 region has the DNA TGTGCCAGCAGTACCGGGACAGGGGGCAGTCAGCCCCAGCATTTT. It translates to CASSTGTGGSQPQHF.

V and J are TRBV6-6 and TRBJ1-6, with TRBD1 identical over 7 bases. This CDR3 region has 14 residues. Germline V gene lookup returns CDR1 MNHNY and CDR2 SVGAGI (reference sequence). V shed 6 bases and J 5 bases; nucleotides not matched to a gene: 4. The CDR3 loop reads CASRTGSNNSPLHF. The CDR3 nucleotides read TGTGCCAGCAGGACAGGGTCGAATAATTCACCCCTCCACTTT.

The chain combines TRBV29-1 with TRBJ2-3; D possibly corresponds to TRBD2 (6 bases). With 7 bases removed from V and 1 base from J, the gap between germline ends came to 15 bases. The length of the CDR3 is 14 residues. CDR1 is SQVTM, CDR2 ANQGSEA, per germline. CDR3 in amino acids: CSGTRGMGTDTQYF. CDR3 DNA: TGCAGCGGAACGCGGGGAATGGGCACAGATACGCAGTATTTT.

The V call is TRBV29-1, the J call TRBJ1-1; D perhaps matches TRBD1 (5 bases). This CDR3 spans 13 amino acids. Germline V gives CDR1 SQVTM, CDR2 ANQGSEA. Trimming removed 0 bases at V and 1 base at J, with 6 bases between. This chain's CDR3 is CSVEEQENTEAFF. The CDR3 nucleotides read TGCAGCGTTGAAGAACAGGAGAACACTGAAGCTTTCTTT.

This clone was counted a few times. Written as DNA, the CDR3 is TGTGCCACCAGCAGAGATCTAAGGGGCTACGAGCAGTACTTC. Amino acid sequence: CATSRDLRGYEQYF. The J gene is TRBJ2-7, the V gene TRBV15, with D perhaps TRBD1 (5 bases). V was trimmed by 0 bases and J by 3 bases, leaving 9 bases between them. In germline, CDR1 is LNHNV, CDR2 YYDKDF (reference sequence). This CDR3 is built from 14 residues.

J is TRBJ2-1 and V is TRBV5-1; TRBD2 agrees at 11 bases. V shed 4 bases and J 7 bases; nucleotides not matched to a gene: 7. This CDR3 comprises 15 residues. The germline CDR1 and CDR2 sequences are SGHRS and YFSETQ. For the CDR3, the DNA is TGCGCCAGCAGCCAGAGGGCTAGCGGGAGGAATGAGCAGTTCTTC. Its protein is CASSQRASGRNEQFF.

J is TRBJ2-5 and V is TRBV7-9; 10 bases fit TRBD2. The V gene end was trimmed by 5 bases and the J gene end by 5 bases; junction bases not matched to a gene: 8. The CDR3 has 15 residues. Per the germline V gene, CDR1 is SEHNR and CDR2 is FQNEAQ (reference sequence). CDR3 region: CASSTLAGTRETQYF. CDR3 nucleotide sequence: TGTGCCAGCAGCACACTAGCGGGGACCCGGGAGACCCAGTACTTC. Supplemented by reference TRBV7-9 and TRBJ2-5, the full variable domain reads DTGVSQNPRHKITKRGQNVTFRCDPISEHNRLYWYRQTLGQGPEFLTYFQNEAQLEKSRLLSDRFSAERPKGSFSTLEIQRTEQGDSAMYLCASSTLAGTRETQYFGPGTRLLVL.

The chain employs TRBV9 and TRBJ1-1; TRBD1 might be the D (6 bases). This CDR3 spans 15 amino acids. Per germline, CDR1 SGDLS and CDR2 YYNGEE. The V end was cut by 4 bases, the J end by 1 base, with 14 bases between. Written as DNA, the CDR3 is TGTGCCAGCAGCTTACTGGGGGGGCAGAACACTGAAGCTTTCTTT. Protein sequence: CASSLLGGQNTEAFF.

The J gene is TRBJ1-1, the V gene TRBV27, with 9 bases aligning to TRBD1. The CDR3 totals 14 residues. Germline loops: CDR1 MNHEY, CDR2 SMNVEV (reference sequence). V gave up 2 bases and J gave up 5 bases; unmatched junction bases: 3. The CDR3 reads CASSLNGQGTEAFF. CDR3 DNA: TGTGCCAGCAGTTTAAATGGACAGGGGACTGAAGCTTTCTTT.

This clone showed up just a few times. The gene calls are TRBV7-2 and TRBJ2-7; D possibly corresponds to TRBD1 (6 bases). The CDR3 has 13 amino acids. Per the germline V gene, CDR1 is SGHTA and CDR2 is FQGNSA. The V end was cut by 5 bases, the J end by 1 base, with 9 bases between. Here the CDR3 reads CASSKQGSYEQYF. CDR3 coding DNA: TGTGCCAGCAGCAAACAGGGTTCCTACGAGCAGTACTTC.